Sequencing of this T cell receptor (beta chain) was carried out in a study of T cells after yellow fever vaccination. The V end was cut by 6 bases, the J end by 2 bases, with 17 bases between. The germline gives CDR1 LGHNA, CDR2 YSLEER. The CDR3 contains 15 residues. They built TCR cDNA with 5'RACE template switching, a step that put in a universal primer site and UMIs. In TCRdb, the 5' RACE reads were re-called with MiXCR into one record per CDR3 protein. The data contain approximately 300,000 distinct CDR3 sequences, about 10% of them singletons. The chain has TRBV4-3 and TRBJ2-7; D is unclear. The input for sequencing was CD4+ T cells sorted from PBMCs, taken 45 days after the yellow fever booster vaccination. This receptor was identified in a man younger than 35 who received the YFV17D yellow fever vaccine. CDR3 sequence: CASSKGSLGTYEQYF. The CDR3 bases are TGCGCCAGCAGTAAAGGGTCGCTGGGAACCTACGAGCAGTACTTC.